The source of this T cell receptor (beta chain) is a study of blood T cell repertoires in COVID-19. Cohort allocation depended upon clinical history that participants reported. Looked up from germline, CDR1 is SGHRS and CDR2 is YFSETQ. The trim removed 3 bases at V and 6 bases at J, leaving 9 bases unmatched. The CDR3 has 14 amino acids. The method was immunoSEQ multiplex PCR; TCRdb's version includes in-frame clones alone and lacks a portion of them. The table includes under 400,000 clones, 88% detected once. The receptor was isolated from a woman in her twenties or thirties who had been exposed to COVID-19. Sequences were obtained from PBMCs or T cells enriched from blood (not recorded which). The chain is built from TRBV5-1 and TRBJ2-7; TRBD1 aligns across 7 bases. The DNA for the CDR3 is TGCGCCAGCAGCTCCTACACCTCAGGGGGCGAGCAGTACTTC. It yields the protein CASSSYTSGGEQYF.